The rows below give T cell receptor beta chains drawn from one sample of a study of OX40 agonist ivuxolimab in advanced cancers. The data were produced by immunoSEQ multiplex PCR, yet TCRdb's version contains in-frame clones alone and is incomplete. This sample yields about 36,000 clones, of which 65% to 80% are seen a single time; 11% belongs to the top ten. Sequenced material: CD4+ or CD8+ T cells sorted from blood, taken in a trial of the OX40 agonist ivuxolimab. The receptors originated from an adult with an advanced solid tumor such as melanoma, head and neck, liver or kidney cancer. The CDR3 runs from the conserved cysteine through the conserved F or W.

J gene	V gene	CDR3 protein
TRBJ1-6	TRBV6-5	CASSYESSYNSPLHF
TRBJ2-7	TRBV5-5	CATQPVGKGPYEQYF
TRBJ1-1	TRBV2	CASSDLQGRTEAFF
TRBJ1-5	TRBV19	CASSIAPGQAGNQPQHF
TRBJ1-1	TRBV10-3	CAIKTALGFGNTEAFF
TRBJ2-7	TRBV5-6	CASSLRTYEQYF
TRBJ2-7	TRBV15	CATSRTVGNEQYF
TRBJ2-5	TRBV7-7	CASSGPGGAGETQYF
TRBJ1-1	TRBV21-1	CASSPPSNTEAFF
TRBJ2-3	TRBV6-4	CASSDSPDLGFEGDTQYF
TRBJ1-3	TRBV19	CASRGPGGNTIYF
TRBJ2-7	TRBV19	CASSIVEGAGEQYF
TRBJ2-1	TRBV19	CASSLSGTYNEQFF
TRBJ1-1	TRBV29-1	CSVPRLGGQGYTEAFF
TRBJ1-2	TRBV2	CASSTIYDGYTF
TRBJ2-7	TRBV6-5	CASSPGTKSYEQYF
TRBJ1-1	TRBV9	CASSAETGDEQAFF
TRBJ2-6	TRBV7-3	CASSQDRPSGANVLTF
TRBJ2-2	TRBV5-1	CASRGPGELFF
TRBJ2-1	TRBV7-9	CASSLAWGQGANEQFF
TRBJ2-1	TRBV19	CASSIYSHNNEQFF
TRBJ1-6	TRBV15	CATGRDVNSPLHF
TRBJ1-4	TRBV9	CASSGSGIATNEKLFF
TRBJ1-1	TRBV7-8	CASTSRGLGTEAFF
TRBJ2-1	TRBV9	CASSVGRGGNEQFF
TRBJ1-1	TRBV5-4	CASSPNLEGYPTEAFF